This TCR beta chain stems from a study of Graves' ophthalmopathy and Graves' hyperthyroidism. The overall study: Peripheral blood samples were taken at initial diagnosis, before any treatment. Whole-study results and caveats: Blood also harbored most expanded thyroid clonotypes above 0.001 frequency.

V gave up 1 base and J gave up 4 bases, with 11 bases separating them. Germline CDR1 and CDR2: MDHEN and SYDVKM. This CDR3 has 14 amino acids. Serum thyroxine and TRAb, along with clinical symptoms, thyroid ultrasound and orbital computed tomography, were what diagnosis relied on. This clonotype has a count of ten or more. What it recognizes is unknown. The TCR beta CDR3 regions underwent amplification from RNA transcripts. HTBI-primed first-round RT-PCR preceded second-round multiplex PCR. TCRdb used MiXCR to reprocess the multiplex PCR reads, holding one entry per CDR3 protein. The sample consists of hundreds of thousands of distinct CDR3 sequences, roughly 20% of them appearing once.

V gene TRBV28 combines with J gene TRBJ2-7; D is unresolved. This clonotype originated in a woman under 30 with stable Graves' hyperthyroidism. Some clones in this sample may be carry-over from other donors' samples. Sequenced material: peripheral blood. CDR3 nucleotide sequence: TGTGCCAGCAGTTTATCGGAGTTTCGGTACGAGCAGTACTTC. The encoded protein is CASSLSEFRYEQYF.